In this sample, the clone carrying this T cell receptor (beta chain) turned up a few times. The sample is drawn from a study of blood T cells in healthy people across ages. PCR was performed a second time for roughly 6 to 12 cycles using a sample-barcoded 5' primer and a J-beta primer mix. TCRdb ran MiXCR on the 5' RACE reads and lists one entry per CDR3 protein. Of 850,000 or so distinct CDR3 sequences listed, roughly 26% were seen once; the top ten hold 17%. The sequence derives from a woman older than 75 in good health. Sequenced input: blood.

The chain's CDR3 is CSAGGLTLSTDTQYF. The CDR3 nucleotides read TGCAGTGCTGGGGGGCTCACCCTTAGCACAGATACGCAGTATTTT. V gene TRBV20-1 combines with J gene TRBJ2-3; the D gene could be TRBD1 or TRBD2 (6 bases each). From germline, CDR1 is DFQATT and CDR2 SNEGSKA (reference sequence). There are 15 residues in the CDR3. Trimming took off 5 bases at V and 0 bases at J, with 15 bases between the two ends.